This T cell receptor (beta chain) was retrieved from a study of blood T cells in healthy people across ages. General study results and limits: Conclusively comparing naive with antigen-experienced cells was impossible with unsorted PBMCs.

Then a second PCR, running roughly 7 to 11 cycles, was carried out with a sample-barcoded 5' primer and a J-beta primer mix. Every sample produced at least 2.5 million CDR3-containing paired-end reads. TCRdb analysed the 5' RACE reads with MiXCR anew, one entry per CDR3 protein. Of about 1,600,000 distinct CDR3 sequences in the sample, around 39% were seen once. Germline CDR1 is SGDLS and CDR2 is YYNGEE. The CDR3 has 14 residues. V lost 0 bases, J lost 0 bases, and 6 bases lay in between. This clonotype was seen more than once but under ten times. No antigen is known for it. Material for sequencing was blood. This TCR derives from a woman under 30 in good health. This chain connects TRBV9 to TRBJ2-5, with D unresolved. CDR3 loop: CASSVEGYQETQYF. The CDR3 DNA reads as TGTGCCAGCAGCGTAGAAGGCTACCAAGAGACCCAGTACTTC.